Shown below are 3 T cell receptor beta chains from a single sample sequenced in a study of Ad26.COV2.S vaccination and SARS-CoV-2 variants. Treatment meaning: around 19 received Ad26.COV2.S at low or high dose, single or two shots; 5 received placebo; per-sample allocation not given. After the first vaccine or placebo injection, samples were drawn on day 63. Sequenced by immunoSEQ multiplex PCR; TCRdb stores in-frame clones only, minus some. The sample holds about 410,000 clones, 88% seen once. The sample consisted of peripheral blood, taken in a trial of Ad26.COV2.S vaccine versus placebo. The receptor set was obtained from a person between 18 and 65 years old who received the Ad26.COV2.S COVID-19 vaccine or a placebo.

This clone showed up just a few times. The chain recombines TRBV30 with TRBJ1-6, with D perhaps matching TRBD1 (6 bases). Per the germline V gene, CDR1 is GTSNPN and CDR2 is SVGIG (reference sequence). CDR3 length: 15 amino acids. Here the CDR3 DNA reads TGTGGACCCGAACCGGGACATTGGTCCAATTCACCCCTCCACTTT. Its translation: CGPEPGHWSNSPLHF.

In its sample, this clone was seen once. The chain uses TRBV6-5 and TRBJ1-2; TRBD1 matches at 8 bases. The trim removed 7 bases at V and 5 bases at J, leaving 9 bases unmatched. This CDR3 contains 14 residues. Germline V gene lookup returns CDR1 MNHEY and CDR2 SVGAGI. The CDR3 loop is CASIRTGLTYGYTF. CDR3 DNA: TGTGCCAGCATTCGGACAGGGCTAACGTATGGCTACACCTTC.

The V gene is TRBV19, the J gene TRBJ2-6; D is undetermined. The germline gives CDR1 LNHDA, CDR2 SQIVND (reference sequence). V was shortened by 7 bases and J by 4 bases, with 26 bases between the two germline ends. The CDR3 sequence is 19 residues long. The CDR3 sequence: CASTFWSRPLTAGANVLTF. The CDR3 nucleotides read TGTGCCAGTACATTTTGGTCCCGGCCCTTAACGGCGGGGGCCAACGTCCTGACTTTC. The entire variable domain, with the rest obtained from reference TRBV19 and TRBJ2-6, is as follows: DGGITQSPKYLFRKEGQNVTLSCEQNLNHDAMYWYRQDPGQGLRLIYYSQIVNDFQKGDIAEGYSVSREKKESFPLTVTSAQKNPTAFYLCASTFWSRPLTAGANVLTFGAGSRLTVL.